This record looks at one TCR beta chain sequence and its context. Its antigen is unknown. The data derive from a study of PD-L1 blockade in urothelial cancer. At the level of the study: Patients initiated atezolizumab around 2014 at 1,200 mg intravenously every 3 weeks. Study-wide points: Improved survival was predicted by pretreatment blood TCR clonality below the median.

The method was immunoSEQ multiplex PCR; TCRdb's version includes in-frame clones alone and lacks a portion of them. Among tens of thousands of clones listed, more than 80% were seen once. The V gene's germline CDR1 is SGHVS and CDR2 FNYEAQ. This CDR3 is built from 16 residues. Unmatched junction bases numbered 7, after V lost 4 bases and J lost 3 bases. The time point was: pretreatment peripheral blood. The study collected 1 to 8 samples per patient, pretreatment and on-treatment. The TCR comes from a man in his 70s with urothelial cancer. The V gene is TRBV7-6, the J gene TRBJ2-1, with 9 bases fitting TRBD1. This sample comprised PBMCs, obtained around atezolizumab (anti-PD-L1) treatment. The CDR3 nucleotides are TGTGCCAGCAGCTCGGGGACAGGGCAAAACTACAATGAGCAGTTCTTC. Its translation: CASSSGTGQNYNEQFF. The whole variable domain, remainder taken from reference TRBV7-6 and TRBJ2-1, is GAGVSQSPRYKVTKRGQDVALRCDPISGHVSLYWYRQALGQGPEFLTYFNYEAQQDKSGLPNDRFSAERPEGSISTLTIQRTEQRDSAMYRCASSSGTGQNYNEQFFGPGTRLTVL.